A single sample gave rise to the 19 T cell receptor beta chains below, sequenced in a study of cytomegalovirus exposure and HLA in healthy donors (TCRdb year 2017). Library creation used the immunoSEQ multiplex PCR assay. For the multiplex PCR, a mixture combining 60 forward primers for TCR Vbeta segments and 13 reverse primers for TCR Jbeta segments was used. Here the immuneACCESS table is served through TCRdb, limited to in-frame sequences with V and J called. Missing clones are a known gap in these copies; in checked studies unresolved V genes cover under half, and the rest lacks a known reason. The sample has tens of thousands of clones on record, approximately 81% of them singletons. The ten largest clonotypes hold roughly 1.2% of the sample. The sample was PBMCs. These receptors came from a girl aged 2-10 years in good health and CMV-seropositive.

This chain uses TRBV19 with TRBJ1-5; 8 bases map to TRBD1. This CDR3 is built from 15 residues. Germline-derived CDR1 and CDR2 are LNHDA and SQIVND (reference sequence). J gave up 1 base and V 9 bases, and 8 bases lay outside the gene matches. CDR3 protein: CASRQGIGSNQPQHF. The DNA for the CDR3 is TGTGCCAGCAGACAGGGGATCGGGAGCAATCAGCCCCAGCATTTT.

This clone was seen a few times. This chain connects TRBV6-6 to TRBJ1-3, with D possibly matching TRBD1 (5 bases). CDR3 length: 16 amino acids. Germline V CDR1 and CDR2: MNHNY, SVGAGI (reference sequence). Deletions cut 6 bases from V and 0 bases from J, with 15 bases between. For the CDR3, the DNA is TGTGCCAGCAGCGCTGGCAGGGCCAGCTCTGGAAACACCATATATTTT. Translation: CASSAGRASSGNTIYF.

The V and J genes are TRBV5-6 and TRBJ2-3; D call uncertain. The CDR3 is made up of 14 amino acids. Germline V lookup: CDR1 SGHDT, CDR2 YYEEEE. V lost 2 bases and J 2 bases, leaving 9 bases between the germline ends. CDR3 amino acids: CASSFRRNTDTQYF. DNA for the CDR3: TGTGCCAGCAGCTTCCGGCGGAACACAGATACGCAGTATTTT.

The chain couples TRBV7-9 to TRBJ1-1, with unresolved D. V lost 5 bases and J lost 4, with 8 bases in between. The length of the CDR3 is 12 residues. Germline loops: CDR1 SEHNR, CDR2 FQNEAQ (reference sequence). The CDR3 region is CASSPWATEAFF. The CDR3 DNA is TGTGCCAGCAGCCCCTGGGCCACTGAAGCTTTCTTT.

The table lists this clone with a count of one. J is TRBJ2-5 and V is TRBV18, with a weak D call TRBD1 (5 bases). CDR3 length: 13 residues. CDR1 KGHSH and CDR2 LQKENI come from the germline V gene. Trimming left V 2 bases short and J 7 bases short, with 11 bases between. CDR3 protein: CASSPIQGGTQYF. The CDR3 DNA follows: TGTGCCAGCTCACCAATCCAGGGCGGGACCCAGTACTTC. The full variable domain, with the rest looked up from reference TRBV18 and TRBJ2-5, is NAGVMQNPRHLVRRRGQEARLRCSPMKGHSHVYWYRQLPEEGLKFMVYLQKENIIDESGMPKERFSAEFPKEGPSILRIQQVVRGDSAAYFCASSPIQGGTQYFGPGTRLLVL.

The rearrangement joins TRBV2 to TRBJ2-7, with D maybe TRBD1 (5 bases). V was trimmed by 7 bases and J by 0 bases, leaving 10 bases between them. The CDR3 extends over 13 amino acids. The V gene's germline CDR1 is SNHLY and CDR2 FYNNEI. CDR3 amino acids: CASISRDSYEQYF. CDR3 nucleotide sequence: TGTGCCAGCATAAGCAGGGACTCCTACGAGCAGTACTTC.

The chain has TRBV5-1 and TRBJ1-4, with TRBD1 as a possible D gene (6 bases). The germline V gene has CDR1 SGHRS and CDR2 YFSETQ. CDR3 length: 15 residues. The V end was cut by 0 bases, the J end by 4 bases, with 10 bases between. CDR3 amino acids: CASSLVPGVNEKLFF. The CDR3 DNA follows: TGCGCCAGCAGCTTGGTTCCAGGGGTTAATGAAAAACTGTTTTTT.

This clone has only one observation. V usage is TRBV2 and J usage is TRBJ2-1, with D unresolved. V shed 3 bases and J shed 3 bases, with 9 bases lying between them. This CDR3 spans 14 amino acids. Per germline, CDR1 SNHLY and CDR2 FYNNEI. CDR3 loop: CASSDVSVYNEQFF. CDR3 bases: TGTGCCAGCAGTGATGTTAGTGTCTACAATGAGCAGTTCTTC.

V is TRBV6-5 and J is TRBJ2-3; possibly TRBD1 for D (5 bases). Germline CDR1 MNHEY, CDR2 SVGAGI. The CDR3 totals 14 residues. Trimming took 5 bases from V and 9 from J, leaving 18 bases between them. In DNA form, the CDR3 reads TGTGCCAGCAGTCTGGACACGGCTTTAGGGACGCAGTATTTT. Its protein product is CASSLDTALGTQYF.

This chain joins TRBV4-1 and TRBJ2-7; D possibly corresponds to TRBD1 (5 bases). The germline V and J ends were trimmed by 1 base and 7 bases, with 11 bases remaining between them. Germline lookup yields CDR1 MGHRA and CDR2 YSYEKL. This CDR3 comprises 13 residues. The CDR3, as DNA: TGCGCCAGCAGCCAAGGACAGTCCTGGGAGCAGTACTTC. Protein: CASSQGQSWEQYF.

V is TRBV6-5 and J is TRBJ1-2, with TRBD1 as a possible D gene (6 bases). V dropped 5 bases and J dropped 0 bases, with 13 bases sitting between them. Germline V lookup: CDR1 MNHEY, CDR2 SVGAGI. This CDR3 region has 15 residues. The CDR3 is CASSPWTAANYGYTF. The CDR3 DNA reads as TGTGCCAGCAGTCCTTGGACAGCGGCTAACTATGGCTACACCTTC.

The rearrangement uses TRBV7-9 and TRBJ2-7; the match to TRBD1 covers 9 bases. The CDR3 consists of 18 residues. Germline CDR1 reads SEHNR; CDR2 reads FQNEAQ (reference sequence). V was clipped by 2 bases and J by 2 bases; unmatched bases: 13. In DNA form, the CDR3 reads TGTGCCAGCAGCTTAATGGGACAGGGAGGTCCAAAGGCCTACGAGCAGTACTTC. This codes for CASSLMGQGGPKAYEQYF.

The table lists this clone with a few counts. The chain carries TRBV5-4 and TRBJ2-1; TRBD2 aligns across 8 bases. Germline V gives CDR1 SGHNT, CDR2 YYREEE (reference sequence). V was clipped by 0 bases and J by 8 bases; unmatched bases: 4. The CDR3 has 14 residues. Here the CDR3 reads CASSLAAGGHEQFF. For the CDR3, the DNA is TGTGCCAGCAGCTTGGCTGCGGGAGGCCATGAGCAGTTCTTC.

This rearrangement joins TRBV5-6 to TRBJ1-2, with D perhaps matching TRBD1 (5 bases). Germline CDR1 SGHDT, CDR2 YYEEEE. V lost 0 bases and J lost 7, with 10 bases in between. The CDR3 length is 13 residues. The CDR3 is CASSLVQGGGYTF. The CDR3 DNA follows: TGTGCCAGCAGCTTGGTTCAGGGTGGTGGCTACACCTTC.

The V and J genes are TRBV29-1 and TRBJ1-2; 10 bases are shared with TRBD1. The ends lost 6 bases at V and 4 bases at J; junction bases unmatched: 5. Looked up from germline, CDR1 is SQVTM and CDR2 is ANQGSEA. The CDR3 consists of 13 residues. CDR3 sequence: CSVSGTGVYGYTF. In nucleotides, the CDR3 is TGCAGCGTCTCCGGGACAGGGGTCTATGGCTACACCTTC.

The chain employs TRBV6-5 and TRBJ1-1; possibly TRBD1 for D (6 bases). Between the trimmed V and J ends, which lost 7 bases and 1 base, there was a span of 13 bases. Germline values: CDR1 MNHEY, CDR2 SVGAGI. The length of the CDR3 is 14 residues. The CDR3 nucleotides are TGTGCCAGCAACCTCCTACAGGGGAACACTGAAGCTTTCTTT. This gives the protein CASNLLQGNTEAFF.

This clone showed up just a few times. The chain couples TRBV6-6 to TRBJ2-7, with D perhaps matching TRBD2 (7 bases). V was pared by 7 bases and J by 7 bases, with 20 bases between. There are 14 residues in the CDR3. Germline CDR1 reads MNHNY; CDR2 reads SVGAGI (reference sequence). The CDR3 reads CASTPRRGAEEQYF. Here the CDR3 DNA reads TGTGCCAGCACCCCCCGTCGGGGGGCGGAAGAGCAGTACTTC.

The chain is built from TRBV5-6 and TRBJ2-7; no clear D. The CDR3 is 16 residues long. With 0 bases removed from V and 0 bases from J, the gap between germline ends came to 13 bases. CDR1 is SGHDT and CDR2 is YYEEEE in the germline V gene. The CDR3 is CASSLAGFHSSYEQYF. DNA for the CDR3: TGTGCCAGCAGCTTGGCCGGTTTTCATAGCTCCTACGAGCAGTACTTC.

The V call is TRBV6-1, the J call TRBJ1-2; weak D call: TRBD1 (5 bases). The CDR3 extends over 13 amino acids. Trimming removed 6 bases at V and 8 bases at J, with 16 bases between. Germline V lookup: CDR1 MNHNS, CDR2 SASEGT. The DNA of the CDR3 is TGTGCCAGCAGGGCCCAGGGATTTGGCGGCTACACCTTC. It encodes CASRAQGFGGYTF.